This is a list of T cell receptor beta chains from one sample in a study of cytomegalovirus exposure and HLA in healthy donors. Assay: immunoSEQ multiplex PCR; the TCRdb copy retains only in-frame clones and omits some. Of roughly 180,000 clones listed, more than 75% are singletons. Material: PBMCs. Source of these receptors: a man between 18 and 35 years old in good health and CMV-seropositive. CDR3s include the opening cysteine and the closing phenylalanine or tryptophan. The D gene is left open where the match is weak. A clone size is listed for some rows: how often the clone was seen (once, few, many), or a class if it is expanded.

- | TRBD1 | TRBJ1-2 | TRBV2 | CASSEQGQGYGYTF | TGTGCCAGCAGTGAGCAGGGACAGGGGTATGGCTACACCTTC
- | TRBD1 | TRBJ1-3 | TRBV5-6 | CASSWGQGNTIYF | TGTGCCAGCAGCTGGGGACAGGGAAACACCATATATTTT
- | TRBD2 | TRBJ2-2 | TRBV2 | CASSEFGLAGNTGELFF | TGTGCCAGCAGTGAGTTTGGACTAGCGGGAAACACCGGGGAGCTGTTTTTT
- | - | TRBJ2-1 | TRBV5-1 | CASSFGDLGYDEQFF | TGCGCCAGCAGCTTCGGGGATCTAGGCTACGATGAGCAGTTCTTC
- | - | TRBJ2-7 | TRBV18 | CASSPAGGRYEQYF | TGTGCCAGCTCACCGGCCGGGGGGCGTTACGAGCAGTACTTC
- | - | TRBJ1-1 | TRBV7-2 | CASSLARGGNEAFF | TGTGCCAGCAGCTTAGCGCGTGGGGGGAATGAAGCTTTCTTT
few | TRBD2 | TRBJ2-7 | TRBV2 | CASSARTSGVREQYF | TGTGCCAGCAGTGCTAGGACTAGCGGGGTGCGGGAACAGTACTTC
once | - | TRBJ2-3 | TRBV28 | CASRDSSTDTQYF | TGTGCCAGCCGGGATTCTAGCACAGATACGCAGTATTTT
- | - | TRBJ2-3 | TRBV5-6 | CASTQVVLASTDTQYF | TGTGCCAGCACCCAAGTTGTCCTGGCTAGCACAGATACGCAGTATTTT
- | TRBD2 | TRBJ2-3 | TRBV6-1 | CASSDPLAHSSTDTQYF | TGTGCCAGCAGTGACCCACTAGCGCACTCTAGCACAGATACGCAGTATTTT
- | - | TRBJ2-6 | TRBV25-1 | CASSPVGVWANVLTF | TGTGCCAGCAGCCCAGTCGGGGTATGGGCCAACGTCCTGACTTTC
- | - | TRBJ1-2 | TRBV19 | CASSIGRGGIGYTF | TGTGCCAGTAGTATAGGGAGGGGCGGAATCGGCTACACCTTC
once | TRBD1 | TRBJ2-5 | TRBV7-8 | CASSDPRDREETQYF | TGTGCCAGCAGCGACCCCCGGGACAGGGAAGAGACCCAGTACTTC
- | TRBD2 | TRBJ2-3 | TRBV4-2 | CASSQREGEADTQYF | TGTGCCAGCAGCCAGCGGGAGGGGGAAGCAGATACGCAGTATTTT
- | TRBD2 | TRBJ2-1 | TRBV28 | CASSSRTSGSLYNEQFF | TGTGCCAGCAGCTCCCGGACTAGCGGGAGCCTTTACAATGAGCAGTTCTTC
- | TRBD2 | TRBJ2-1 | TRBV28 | CASNLRTSGSHEQFF | TGTGCCAGCAACCTAAGGACTAGCGGATCACATGAGCAGTTCTTC
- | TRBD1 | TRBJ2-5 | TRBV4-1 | CASSRSDSDRGGTQYF | TGCGCCAGCAGCCGCAGCGATTCGGACAGGGGAGGGACCCAGTACTTC
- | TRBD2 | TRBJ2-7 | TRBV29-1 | CSGASGTSSYEQYF | TGCAGCGGTGCCTCCGGGACTAGCAGCTACGAGCAGTACTTC
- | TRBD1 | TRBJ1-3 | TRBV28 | CASSPGTGSGNTIYF | TGTGCCAGCAGCCCCGGGACAGGCTCTGGAAACACCATATATTTT
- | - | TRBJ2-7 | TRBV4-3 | CASSQGGSGYEQYF | TGCGCCAGCAGCCAGGGGGGTAGCGGCTACGAGCAGTACTTC
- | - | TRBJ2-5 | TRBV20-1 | CSARRETQYF | TGCAGTGCTAGACGGGAGACCCAGTACTTC
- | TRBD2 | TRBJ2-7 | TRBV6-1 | CASSRGGSLNEQYF | TGTGCCAGCAGTCGCGGGGGTTCCCTAAACGAGCAGTACTTC
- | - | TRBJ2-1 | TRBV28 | CASSYSYNEQFF | TGTGCCAGCAGCTACAGTTACAATGAGCAGTTCTTC
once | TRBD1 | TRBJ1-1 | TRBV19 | CASSIRDRGAEAFF | TGTGCCAGTAGTATACGGGACAGGGGCGCTGAAGCTTTCTTT
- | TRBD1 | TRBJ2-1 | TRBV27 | CASSTRDRGLGEQFF | TGTGCCAGCAGTACCCGGGACAGGGGGCTCGGAGAGCAGTTCTTC
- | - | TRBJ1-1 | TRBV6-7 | CASSYYRIGPRNTEAFF | TGTGCCAGCAGTTACTACAGGATCGGGCCTAGGAACACTGAAGCTTTCTTT
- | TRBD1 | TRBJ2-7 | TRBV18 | CASSRQGSYEQYF | TGTGCCAGCTCACGACAGGGTAGCTACGAGCAGTACTTC
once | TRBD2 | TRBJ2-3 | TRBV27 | CASSSVRGSGTSTDTQYF | TGTGCCAGCAGTTCGGTCAGAGGGAGCGGGACCAGCACAGATACGCAGTATTTT
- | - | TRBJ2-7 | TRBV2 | CASHLVPDLFRSYEQYF | TGTGCCAGCCACCTAGTTCCCGACTTGTTTCGTTCCTACGAGCAGTACTTC
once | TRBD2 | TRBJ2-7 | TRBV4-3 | CASSQDITSGATYEQYF | TGCGCCAGCAGCCAAGATATCACTAGCGGGGCTACCTACGAGCAGTACTTC
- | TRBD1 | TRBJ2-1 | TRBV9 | CASSQGALGSYNEQFF | TGTGCCAGCAGCCAGGGGGCCCTAGGCTCCTACAATGAGCAGTTCTTC
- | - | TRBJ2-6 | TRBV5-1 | CASQLGANVLTF | TGCGCCAGCCAATTGGGGGCCAACGTCCTGACTTTC
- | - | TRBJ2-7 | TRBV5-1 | CASSLAWGLTSYEQYF | TGCGCCAGCAGCTTGGCCTGGGGGCTGACATCTTACGAGCAGTACTTC
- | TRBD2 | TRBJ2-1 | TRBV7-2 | CASSLEPSGKGEQFF | TGTGCCAGCAGCTTAGAACCTAGCGGGAAGGGTGAGCAGTTCTTC
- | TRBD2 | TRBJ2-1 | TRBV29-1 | CSVDLAGEFEQFF | TGCAGCGTTGACCTAGCGGGAGAATTTGAGCAGTTCTTC
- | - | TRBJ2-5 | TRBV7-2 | CASSLGGGAGETQYF | TGTGCCAGCAGCTTAGGAGGGGGGGCGGGGGAGACCCAGTACTTC
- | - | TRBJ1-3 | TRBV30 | CAWSIGVSAGNTIYF | TGTGCCTGGAGTATCGGGGTTTCGGCTGGAAACACCATATATTTT
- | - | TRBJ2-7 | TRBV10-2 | CASSEISRSSYEQYF | TGCGCCAGCAGTGAAATTAGTCGTTCCTCCTACGAGCAGTACTTC
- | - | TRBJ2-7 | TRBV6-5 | CASSFSYGSYEQYF | TGTGCCAGCAGTTTCTCCTACGGGTCCTACGAGCAGTACTTC
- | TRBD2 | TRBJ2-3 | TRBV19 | CASSNRWTSDSDTQYF | TGTGCCAGTAGTAACCGATGGACTAGCGACTCAGATACGCAGTATTTT
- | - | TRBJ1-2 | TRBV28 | CASSFPDKIFNYGYTF | TGTGCCAGCAGTTTCCCGGACAAGATCTTTAACTATGGCTACACCTTC
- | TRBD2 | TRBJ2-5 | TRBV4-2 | CASSQRPPGLAQETQYF | TGTGCCAGCAGCCAGAGACCGCCGGGACTAGCGCAAGAGACCCAGTACTTC
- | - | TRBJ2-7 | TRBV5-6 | CASSFFPGGNYEQYF | TGTGCCAGCAGCTTTTTTCCGGGGGGCAACTACGAGCAGTACTTC
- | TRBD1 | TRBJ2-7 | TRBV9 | CASSNSGTGYAYEQYF | TGTGCCAGCAGCAATTCCGGGACAGGTTATGCCTACGAGCAGTACTTC
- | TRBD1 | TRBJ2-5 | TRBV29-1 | CSGRQGEETQYF | TGCAGCGGTCGACAGGGGGAAGAGACCCAGTACTTC
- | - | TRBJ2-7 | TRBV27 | CASSTRRVIYEQYF | TGTGCCAGCAGCACCAGGAGGGTCATCTACGAGCAGTACTTC
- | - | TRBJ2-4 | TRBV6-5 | CASTPGGVKNIQYF | TGTGCCAGCACTCCCGGGGGAGTCAAAAACATTCAGTACTTC
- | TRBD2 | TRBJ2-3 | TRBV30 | CAWGRLADIDTQYF | TGTGCCTGGGGCAGACTAGCGGATATAGATACGCAGTATTTT
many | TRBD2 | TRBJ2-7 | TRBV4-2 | CASSQGREPYEQYF | TGTGCCAGCAGCCAAGGGCGGGAGCCCTACGAGCAGTACTTC
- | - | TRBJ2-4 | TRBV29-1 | CSVVVTAKVAKNIQYF | TGCAGCGTTGTTGTGACAGCAAAAGTAGCCAAAAACATTCAGTACTTC
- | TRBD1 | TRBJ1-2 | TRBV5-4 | CASSYSNPGGSRGYTF | TGTGCCAGCAGCTACTCAAATCCAGGGGGCTCTCGCGGCTACACCTTC
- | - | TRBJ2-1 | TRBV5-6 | CASSWGVRNEQFF | TGTGCCAGCAGTTGGGGGGTGAGGAATGAGCAGTTCTTC
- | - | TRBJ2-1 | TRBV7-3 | CASSPLGASGNEQFF | TGTGCCAGCAGCCCACTGGGCGCCTCGGGGAATGAGCAGTTCTTC